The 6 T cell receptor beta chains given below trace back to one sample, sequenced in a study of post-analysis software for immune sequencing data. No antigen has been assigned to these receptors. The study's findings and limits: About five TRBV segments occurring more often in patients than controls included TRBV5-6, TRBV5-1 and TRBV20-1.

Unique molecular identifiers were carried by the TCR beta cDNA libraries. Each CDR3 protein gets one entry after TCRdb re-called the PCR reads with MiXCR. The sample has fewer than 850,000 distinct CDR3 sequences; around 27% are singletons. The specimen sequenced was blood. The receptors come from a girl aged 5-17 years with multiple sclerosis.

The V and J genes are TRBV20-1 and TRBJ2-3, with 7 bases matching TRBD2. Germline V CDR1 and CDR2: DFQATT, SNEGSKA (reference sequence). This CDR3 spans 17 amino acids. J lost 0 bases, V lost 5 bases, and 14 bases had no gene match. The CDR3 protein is CSASGTTQVSSTDTQYF. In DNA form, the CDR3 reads TGCAGTGCTTCCGGGACTACTCAGGTTTCTAGCACAGATACGCAGTATTTT.

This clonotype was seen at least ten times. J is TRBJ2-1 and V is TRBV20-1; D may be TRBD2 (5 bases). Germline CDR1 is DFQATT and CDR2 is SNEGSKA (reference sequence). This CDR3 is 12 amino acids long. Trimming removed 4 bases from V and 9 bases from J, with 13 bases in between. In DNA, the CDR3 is TGCAGTGCTACACTAGGTTTAGGTGAGCAGTTCTTC. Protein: CSATLGLGEQFF.

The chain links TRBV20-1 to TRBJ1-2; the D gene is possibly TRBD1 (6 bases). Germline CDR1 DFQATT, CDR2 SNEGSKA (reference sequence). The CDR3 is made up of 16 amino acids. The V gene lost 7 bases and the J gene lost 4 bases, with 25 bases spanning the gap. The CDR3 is CSGYQETGSPFYGYTF. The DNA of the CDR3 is TGCAGTGGCTACCAAGAAACAGGGAGCCCCTTCTATGGCTACACCTTC.

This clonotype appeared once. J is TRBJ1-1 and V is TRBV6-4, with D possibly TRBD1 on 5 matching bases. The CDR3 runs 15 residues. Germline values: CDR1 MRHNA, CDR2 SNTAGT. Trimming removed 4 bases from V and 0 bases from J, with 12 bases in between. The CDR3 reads CASSARVGVNTEAFF. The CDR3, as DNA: TGTGCCAGCAGTGCTCGGGTGGGGGTGAACACTGAAGCTTTCTTT.

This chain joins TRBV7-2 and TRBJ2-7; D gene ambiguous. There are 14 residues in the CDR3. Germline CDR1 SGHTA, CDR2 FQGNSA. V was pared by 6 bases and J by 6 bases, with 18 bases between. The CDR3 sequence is CASRHKPMSAEQYF. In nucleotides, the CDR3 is TGTGCCAGCAGACATAAACCTATGTCGGCCGAGCAGTACTTC.

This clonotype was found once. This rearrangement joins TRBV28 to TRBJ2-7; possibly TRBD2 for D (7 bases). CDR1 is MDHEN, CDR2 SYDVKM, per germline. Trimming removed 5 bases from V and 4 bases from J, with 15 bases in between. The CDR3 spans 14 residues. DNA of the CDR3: TGTGCCAGCAGTGGGGGCGGGGGACGGTACGAGCAGTACTTC. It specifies CASSGGGGRYEQYF. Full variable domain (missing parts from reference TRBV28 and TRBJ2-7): DVKVTQSSRYLVKRTGEKVFLECVQDMDHENMFWYRQDPGLGLRLIYFSYDVKMKEKGDIPEGYSVSREKKERFSLILESASTNQTSMYLCASSGGGGRYEQYFGPGTRLTVT.